These 18 T cell receptor beta chains were sequenced from one sample in a study of T cell responses to AZD1222 COVID-19 vaccine. Sequenced by immunoSEQ multiplex PCR; TCRdb stores in-frame clones only, minus some. This table has roughly 110,000 clones, approximately 90% appearing once. Sequences were derived from peripheral blood, sampled on day 0 of AZD1222 vaccination. The receptors shown here come from an adult in good health.

The rearrangement links TRBV25-1 to TRBJ1-2; 9 bases are shared with TRBD1. J lost 6 bases, V lost 1 base, and 6 bases had no gene match. This CDR3 has 15 residues. Germline V lookup: CDR1 MGHDK, CDR2 SYGVNS. The CDR3 is CASSESGTGHDGYTF. In nucleotides, the CDR3 is TGTGCCAGCAGTGAATCCGGGACAGGGCACGATGGCTACACCTTC.

For this clone: The junction departs from germline at one end; a sequencing error may be responsible. The chain couples TRBV12-5 to TRBJ1-3; 9 bases map to TRBD1. The CDR3 has 13 residues. Germline V lookup: CDR1 LGHNT, CDR2 FRNRAP. The CDR3 DNA reads TGTGCTGGTGGGGACAGGGCTGGAAACACCATATATTTT. It specifies CAGGDRAGNTIYF.

The V gene is TRBV5-1, the J gene TRBJ1-5, with D possibly being TRBD1 (5 bases). CDR3 length: 15 amino acids. Trimming pared 4 bases from V and 0 bases from J, leaving 11 bases between. Germline V CDR1 and CDR2: SGHRS, YFSETQ. CDR3 residues: CASSPGQYSNQPQHF. The CDR3 nucleotides are TGCGCCAGCAGCCCAGGGCAGTATAGCAATCAGCCCCAGCATTTT.

This chain uses TRBV7-8 with TRBJ1-4; D perhaps matches TRBD1 (5 bases). Per the germline V gene, CDR1 is SGHVS and CDR2 is FQNEAQ. The CDR3 extends over 14 amino acids. Trimming pared 3 bases from V and 8 bases from J, leaving 13 bases between. CDR3 in amino acids: CASSLGRVGEKLFF. CDR3 coding DNA: TGTGCCAGCAGCTTGGGCAGGGTAGGGGAAAAACTGTTTTTT.

CDR3 sequence reads: CASTEQTAGELFF. CDR3 DNA sequence: TGTGCCAGCACCGAACAGACTGCCGGGGAGCTGTTTTTT. The rearrangement uses TRBV12-3 or TRBV12-4 and TRBJ2-2, with no clear D. This CDR3 region has 13 residues. Trimming pared 7 bases from V and 6 bases from J, leaving 12 bases between.

The CDR3 is CASSRQGNQPQHF. In nucleotides, the CDR3 is TGTGCCAGCAGTCGACAGGGGAATCAGCCCCAGCATTTT. This chain links TRBV6-5 with TRBJ1-5, with 8 bases that match TRBD1. The V segment lost 5 bases and the J segment 4 bases; nucleotides outside the gene matches: 1. This CDR3 is 13 amino acids long. Germline assignment: CDR1 MNHEY and CDR2 SVGAGI.

The chain combines TRBV7-2 with TRBJ2-3; 13 nucleotides agree with TRBD2. The CDR3 covers 17 residues. V shed 5 bases and J 7 bases; nucleotides not matched to a gene: 12. Germline-derived CDR1 and CDR2 are SGHTA and FQGNSA. The CDR3 DNA sequence: TGTGCCAGCAGCCCCGACGGGACTAGCGGGGCCGTAAATACGCAGTATTTT. It is translated as CASSPDGTSGAVNTQYF.

As DNA, the CDR3 is TGTGCCAGCAGCTTAGAAAGAGAGCTTAGCACAGATACGCAGTATTTT. Residues: CASSLERELSTDTQYF. The chain recombines TRBV7-2 with TRBJ2-3; D uncertain. Trimming stripped 1 base from V and 0 bases from J, with 11 bases between. CDR1 SGHTA and CDR2 FQGNSA come from the germline V gene. There are 16 residues in the CDR3.

This clone was found once. The DNA for the CDR3 is TGTGCCAGCAGCCAAGGGGACGCAATTGGGGAAGAGACCCAGTACTTC. It translates to CASSQGDAIGEETQYF. The genes are TRBV3-1 (or the pseudogene TRBV3-2) and TRBJ2-5; D could derive from TRBD1 or TRBD2 (5 bases each). The V gene's germline CDR1 is LGHDT and CDR2 YNNKEL (reference sequence). V lost 1 base and J 3 bases, leaving 15 bases between the germline ends. The CDR3 covers 16 residues.

The genes are TRBV7-2 and TRBJ1-3; 10 nucleotides match TRBD1. The CDR3 runs 13 residues. Germline CDR1 is SGHTA and CDR2 is FQGNSA. After removal of 6 bases from V and 8 bases from J, the junction contained 4 bases not matched to a gene. CDR3 in amino acids: CASRTGGYDTIYF. The CDR3 DNA reads as TGTGCCAGCAGGACAGGGGGCTATGACACCATATATTTT.

The chain is built from TRBV30 and TRBJ1-4; possibly TRBD1 for D (6 bases). Trimming pared 1 base from V and 5 bases from J, leaving 8 bases between. The CDR3 sequence is 13 residues long. Germline assignment: CDR1 GTSNPN and CDR2 SVGIG (reference sequence). CDR3 amino acids: CAWSGRGNEKLFF. CDR3 DNA: TGTGCCTGGAGTGGGAGGGGGAATGAAAAACTGTTTTTT. Full variable domain (missing parts from reference TRBV30 and TRBJ1-4): SQTIHQWPATLVQPVGSPLSLECTVEGTSNPNLYWYRQAAGRGLQLLFYSVGIGQISSEVPQNLSASRPQDRQFILSSKKLLLSDSGFYLCAWSGRGNEKLFFGSGTQLSVL.

J is TRBJ1-3 and V is TRBV29-1; no clear D gene. CDR3 length: 14 amino acids. V shed 7 bases and J shed 0 bases, with 13 bases lying between them. Germline assignment: CDR1 SQVTM and CDR2 ANQGSEA. Written as DNA, the CDR3 is TGCAGCGCCCGGATCCTGGACTCTGGAAACACCATATATTTT. Protein sequence: CSARILDSGNTIYF.

This chain connects TRBV19 to TRBJ2-1; 14 bases match TRBD2. Trimming at V came to 8 bases and at J to 10 bases, leaving 10 bases not matched to a gene. The germline CDR1 and CDR2 sequences are LNHDA and SQIVND (reference sequence). CDR3 length equals 15 residues. The CDR3 sequence: CASDPGLAGGGEQFF. The CDR3, as DNA: TGTGCCAGTGACCCCGGACTAGCGGGAGGAGGCGAGCAGTTCTTC.

In this sample, this clone turned up once. The rearrangement joins TRBV6-2 or TRBV6-3 to TRBJ1-4; D unresolved. Germline V gene data show CDR1 as MNHEY and CDR2 as SVGEGT. The CDR3 sequence is 12 residues long. Trimming shortened V by 0 bases and J by 11 bases, and 7 bases separated the two germline ends. The CDR3 protein is CASSYSNKKLFF. CDR3 nucleotides: TGTGCCAGCAGTTACTCGAACAAGAAACTGTTTTTT.

The chain couples TRBV5-8 to TRBJ1-1, with 7 bases matching TRBD1. Unmatched junction bases numbered 5, after V lost 0 bases and J lost 0 bases. The CDR3 extends over 16 amino acids. Germline V CDR1 and CDR2: SGHTS, YDEGEE. The CDR3 DNA sequence: TGTGCCAGCAGCTTGGCCCGGGACAGCATGAACACTGAAGCTTTCTTT. This sequence encodes CASSLARDSMNTEAFF.

As to this clone: The same CDR3 is also encoded by other DNA sequences in this sample. The chain links TRBV27 to TRBJ1-6; D gene unclear. The germline V gene encodes CDR1 MNHEY and CDR2 SMNVEV (reference sequence). V dropped 4 bases and J dropped 8 bases, with 9 bases sitting between them. The CDR3 spans 13 residues. The CDR3 DNA follows: TGTGCCAGCAGTTCTCGGGATTATTCACCCCTCCACTTT. Translation gives CASSSRDYSPLHF.

This rearrangement joins TRBV2 to TRBJ2-3; D is undetermined. The CDR3 is 11 residues long. Germline CDR1 SNHLY, CDR2 FYNNEI. The germline V and J ends were trimmed by 8 bases and 2 bases, with 5 bases remaining between them. The CDR3 loop is CASDLTDTQYF. In DNA form, the CDR3 reads TGTGCCAGCGACCTCACAGATACGCAGTATTTT.

The chain links TRBV19 to TRBJ2-2, with D hard to call. Deletions cut 7 bases from V and 5 bases from J, with 17 bases between. The V gene's germline CDR1 is LNHDA and CDR2 SQIVND (reference sequence). The CDR3 loop spans 15 amino acids. CDR3 residues: CASKDVGFVTGELFF. The CDR3 DNA follows: TGTGCCAGTAAGGACGTGGGGTTTGTTACCGGGGAGCTGTTTTTT.